This TCR beta chain was found in a study of cytomegalovirus exposure and HLA in healthy donors. The donors were part of the approximately 120-subject validation cohort, which stood apart from the roughly 670-subject first cohort. The germline V gene encodes CDR1 SGHNT and CDR2 YENEEA. Trimming removed 4 bases at V and 3 bases at J, with 17 bases between. CDR3 length: 16 residues. Assay: immunoSEQ multiplex PCR; the TCRdb copy retains only in-frame clones and omits some. The profile shows over 75,000 clones, just over 90% of them singletons. The TCR comes from a young man in good health and CMV-seronegative. Sequencing was carried out using PBMCs. The gene calls are TRBV11-3 and TRBJ2-3; D perhaps matches TRBD1 (6 bases). The CDR3 nucleotides are TGTGCCAGCAGCTCACAAGGACAGTCACTTACAGATACGCAGTATTTT. Translation: CASSSQGQSLTDTQYF.